This paragraph reports one TCR beta chain. Antigen: not known. The CDR3 is made up of 15 amino acids. V lost 7 bases and J lost 2; bases outside the gene matches: 9. The germline V gene has CDR1 LNHDA and CDR2 SQIVND (reference sequence). This sample was taken from a study of T cell repertoires in cytomegalovirus infection. General study results and limits: Clonotypes of TCR beta that were HLA-C-restricted and CMV-specific dominated the ex vivo response.

TCRdb fed the reads into MiXCR, producing one record per CDR3 protein. The sample records tens of thousands of distinct CDR3 sequences, about 30% being singletons. The chain has TRBV19 and TRBJ2-7; 9 bases agree with TRBD1. This sample comprised CD8+ T cells from cultured PBMCs, obtained from culture after CMV antigen stimulation. This TCR was sampled from a human donor in good health (CMV status not recorded). Some clones in this sample may be carry-over from other donors' samples. The DNA of the CDR3 is TGTGCCAGTACCCCGGACAGGGGCCTCCCCTACGAGCAGTACTTC. Translation: CASTPDRGLPYEQYF.